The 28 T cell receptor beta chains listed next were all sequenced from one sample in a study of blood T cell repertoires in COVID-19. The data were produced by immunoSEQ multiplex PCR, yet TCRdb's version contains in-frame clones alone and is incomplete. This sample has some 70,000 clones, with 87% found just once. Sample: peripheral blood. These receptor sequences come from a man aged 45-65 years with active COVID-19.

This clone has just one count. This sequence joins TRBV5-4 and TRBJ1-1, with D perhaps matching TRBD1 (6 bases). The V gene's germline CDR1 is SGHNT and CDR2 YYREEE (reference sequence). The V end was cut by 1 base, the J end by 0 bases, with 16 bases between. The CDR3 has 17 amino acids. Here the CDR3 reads CASSLSGGHYMNTEAFF. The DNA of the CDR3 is TGTGCCAGCAGCTTGTCGGGGGGCCATTATATGAACACTGAAGCTTTCTTT.

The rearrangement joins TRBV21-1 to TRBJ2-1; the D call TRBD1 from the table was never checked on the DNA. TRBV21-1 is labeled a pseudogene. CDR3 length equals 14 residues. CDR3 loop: CASSGQGACNEQFF. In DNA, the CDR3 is TGTGCCAGCTCGGGACAGGGGGCATGCAATGAGCAGTTCTTC.

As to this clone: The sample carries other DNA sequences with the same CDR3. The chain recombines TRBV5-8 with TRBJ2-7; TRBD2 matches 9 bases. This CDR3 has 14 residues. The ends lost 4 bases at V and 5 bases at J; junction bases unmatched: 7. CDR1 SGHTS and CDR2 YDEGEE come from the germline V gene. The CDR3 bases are TGTGCCAGCAGCCCGCTAGCGGGAATACACGAGCAGTACTTC. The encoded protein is CASSPLAGIHEQYF.

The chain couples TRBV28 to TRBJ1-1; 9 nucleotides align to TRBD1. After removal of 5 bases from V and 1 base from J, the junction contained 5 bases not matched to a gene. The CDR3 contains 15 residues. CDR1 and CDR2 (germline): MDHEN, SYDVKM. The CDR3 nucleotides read TGTGCCAGCAGTATCGGACAGGGGCCGAACACTGAAGCTTTCTTT. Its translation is CASSIGQGPNTEAFF.

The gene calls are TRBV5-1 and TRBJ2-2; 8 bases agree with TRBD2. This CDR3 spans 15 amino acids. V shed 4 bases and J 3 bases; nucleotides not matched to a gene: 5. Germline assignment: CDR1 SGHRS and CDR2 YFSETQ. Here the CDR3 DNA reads TGCGCCAGCAGCCTGACTAGCGTCGACACCGGGGAGCTGTTTTTT. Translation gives CASSLTSVDTGELFF. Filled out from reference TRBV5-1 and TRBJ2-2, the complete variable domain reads KAGVTQTPRYLIKTRGQQVTLSCSPISGHRSVSWYQQTPGQGLQFLFEYFSETQRNKGNFPGRFSGRQFSNSRSEMNVSTLELGDSALYLCASSLTSVDTGELFFGEGSRLTVL.

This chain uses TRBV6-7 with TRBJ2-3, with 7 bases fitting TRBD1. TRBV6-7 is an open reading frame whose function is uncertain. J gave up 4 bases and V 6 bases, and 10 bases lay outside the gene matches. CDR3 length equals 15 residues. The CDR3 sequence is CASRPKGAVADTQYF. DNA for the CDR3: TGTGCCAGCAGACCCAAGGGGGCGGTGGCAGATACGCAGTATTTT.

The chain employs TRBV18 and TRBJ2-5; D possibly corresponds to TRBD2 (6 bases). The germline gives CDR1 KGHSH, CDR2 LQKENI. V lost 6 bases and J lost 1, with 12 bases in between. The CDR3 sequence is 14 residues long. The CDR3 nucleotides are TGTGCCAGCTCCCTCGGGAGCCGCCAAGAGACCCAGTACTTC. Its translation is CASSLGSRQETQYF.

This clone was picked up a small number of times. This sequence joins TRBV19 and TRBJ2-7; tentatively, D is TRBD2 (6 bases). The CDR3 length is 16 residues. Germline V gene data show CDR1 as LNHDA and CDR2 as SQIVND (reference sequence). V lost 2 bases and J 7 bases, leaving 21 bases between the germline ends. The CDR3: CASSISAGTPPIEQYF. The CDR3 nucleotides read TGTGCCAGTAGTATATCCGCCGGGACTCCACCTATTGAGCAGTACTTC.

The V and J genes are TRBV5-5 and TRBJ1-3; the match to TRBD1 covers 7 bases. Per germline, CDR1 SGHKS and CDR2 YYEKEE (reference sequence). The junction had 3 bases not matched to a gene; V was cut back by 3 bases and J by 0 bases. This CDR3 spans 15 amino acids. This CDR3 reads CASSSDRVSGNTIYF. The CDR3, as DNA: TGTGCCAGCAGCTCAGACAGGGTCTCTGGAAACACCATATATTTT. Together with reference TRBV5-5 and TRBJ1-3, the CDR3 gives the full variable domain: DAGVTQSPTHLIKTRGQQVTLRCSPISGHKSVSWYQQVLGQGPQFIFQYYEKEERGRGNFPDRFSARQFPNYSSELNVNALLLGDSALYLCASSSDRVSGNTIYFGEGSWLTVV.

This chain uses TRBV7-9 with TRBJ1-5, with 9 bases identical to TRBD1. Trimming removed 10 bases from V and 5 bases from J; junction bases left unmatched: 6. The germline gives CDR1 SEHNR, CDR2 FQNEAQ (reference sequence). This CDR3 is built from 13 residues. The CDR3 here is CATGTGYDQPQHF. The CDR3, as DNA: TGTGCCACCGGGACAGGGTATGATCAGCCCCAGCATTTT.

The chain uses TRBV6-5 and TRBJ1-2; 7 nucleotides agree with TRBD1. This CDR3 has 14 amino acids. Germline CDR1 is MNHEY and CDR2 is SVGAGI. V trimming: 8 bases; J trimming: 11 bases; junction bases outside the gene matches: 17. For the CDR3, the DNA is TGTGCCAGCCCTGAACCGGGACAGCCAAGGTTGTACACCTTC. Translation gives CASPEPGQPRLYTF.

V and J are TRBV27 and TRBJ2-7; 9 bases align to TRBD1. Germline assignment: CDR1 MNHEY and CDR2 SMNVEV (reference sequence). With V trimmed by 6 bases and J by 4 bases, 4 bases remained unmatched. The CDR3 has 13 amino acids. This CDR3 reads CASSVDRGYEQYF. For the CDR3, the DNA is TGTGCCAGCAGCGTAGACAGGGGGTACGAGCAGTACTTC.

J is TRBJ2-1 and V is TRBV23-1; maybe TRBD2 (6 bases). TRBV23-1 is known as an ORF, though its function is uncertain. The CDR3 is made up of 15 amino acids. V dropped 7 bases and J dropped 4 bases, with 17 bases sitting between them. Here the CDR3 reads CASKRRAEPYNEQFF. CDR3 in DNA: TGCGCCAGCAAGAGGAGGGCAGAACCGTACAATGAGCAGTTCTTC.

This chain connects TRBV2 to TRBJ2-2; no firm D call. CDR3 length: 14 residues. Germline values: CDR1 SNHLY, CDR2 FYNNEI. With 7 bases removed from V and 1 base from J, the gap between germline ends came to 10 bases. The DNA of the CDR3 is TGTGCCAGCATGATGTCAGGGAACACCGGGGAGCTGTTTTTT. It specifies CASMMSGNTGELFF.

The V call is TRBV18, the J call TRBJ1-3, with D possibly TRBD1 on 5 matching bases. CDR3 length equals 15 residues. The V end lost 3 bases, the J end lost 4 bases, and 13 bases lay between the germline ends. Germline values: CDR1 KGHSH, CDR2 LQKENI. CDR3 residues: CASSPQGTAGNTIYF. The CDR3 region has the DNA TGTGCCAGCTCACCCCAGGGAACGGCCGGAAACACCATATATTTT.

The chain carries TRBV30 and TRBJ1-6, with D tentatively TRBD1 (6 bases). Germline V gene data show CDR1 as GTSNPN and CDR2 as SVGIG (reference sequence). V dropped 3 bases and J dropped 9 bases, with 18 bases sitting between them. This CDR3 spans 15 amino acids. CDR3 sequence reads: CAWRGDGQPISPLHF. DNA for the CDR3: TGTGCCTGGAGAGGGGACGGACAGCCTATTTCACCCCTCCACTTT.

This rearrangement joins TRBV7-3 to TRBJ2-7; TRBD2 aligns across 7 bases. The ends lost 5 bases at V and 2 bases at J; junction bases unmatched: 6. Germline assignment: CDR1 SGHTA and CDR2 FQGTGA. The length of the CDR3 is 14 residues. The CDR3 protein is CASSKTGGPYEQYF. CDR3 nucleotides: TGTGCCAGCAGCAAGACGGGAGGACCCTACGAGCAGTACTTC.

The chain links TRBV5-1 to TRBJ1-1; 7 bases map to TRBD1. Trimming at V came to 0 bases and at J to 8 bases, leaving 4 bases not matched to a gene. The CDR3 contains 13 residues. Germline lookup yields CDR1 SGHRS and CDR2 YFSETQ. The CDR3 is CASSLVRQGEAFF. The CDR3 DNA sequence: TGCGCCAGCAGCTTGGTAAGACAGGGAGAAGCTTTCTTT.

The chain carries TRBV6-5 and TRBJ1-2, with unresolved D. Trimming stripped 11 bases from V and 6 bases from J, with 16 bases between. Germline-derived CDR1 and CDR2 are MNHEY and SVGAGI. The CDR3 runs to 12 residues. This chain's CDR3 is CAAARDLDGYTF. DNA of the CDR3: TGTGCCGCTGCGAGGGATTTGGATGGCTACACCTTC.

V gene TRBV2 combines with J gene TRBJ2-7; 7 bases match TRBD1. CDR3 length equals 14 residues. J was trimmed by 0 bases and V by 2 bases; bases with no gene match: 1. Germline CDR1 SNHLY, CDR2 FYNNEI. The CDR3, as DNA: TGTGCCAGCAGTGAATGGGACAGCTCCTACGAGCAGTACTTC. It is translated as CASSEWDSSYEQYF.

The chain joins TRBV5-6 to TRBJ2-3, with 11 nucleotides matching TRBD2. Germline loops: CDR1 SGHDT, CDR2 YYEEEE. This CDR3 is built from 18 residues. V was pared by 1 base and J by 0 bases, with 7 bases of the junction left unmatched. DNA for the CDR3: TGTGCCAGCAGCTTGTTCTCTAGCGGGAGGCCTAGCACAGATACGCAGTATTTT. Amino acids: CASSLFSSGRPSTDTQYF.

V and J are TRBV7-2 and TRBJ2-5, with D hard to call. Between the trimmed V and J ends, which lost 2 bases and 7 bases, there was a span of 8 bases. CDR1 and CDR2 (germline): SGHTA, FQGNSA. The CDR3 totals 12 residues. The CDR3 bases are TGTGCCAGCAGCTTACCGGGTGGGACCCAGTACTTC. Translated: CASSLPGGTQYF.

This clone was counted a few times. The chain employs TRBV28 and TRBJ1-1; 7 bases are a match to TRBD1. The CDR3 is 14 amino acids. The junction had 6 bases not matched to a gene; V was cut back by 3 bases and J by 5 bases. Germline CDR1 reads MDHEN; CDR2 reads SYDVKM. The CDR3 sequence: CASSLLTGTTEAFF. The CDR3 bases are TGTGCCAGCAGTTTGCTGACAGGGACGACTGAAGCTTTCTTT.

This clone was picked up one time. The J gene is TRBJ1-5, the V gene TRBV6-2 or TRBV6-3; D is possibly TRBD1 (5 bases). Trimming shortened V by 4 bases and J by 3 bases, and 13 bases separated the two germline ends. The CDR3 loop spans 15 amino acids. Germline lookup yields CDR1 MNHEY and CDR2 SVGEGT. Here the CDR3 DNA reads TGTGCCAGCAGTTTTGCGGGGGGGATCAATCAGCCCCAGCATTTT. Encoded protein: CASSFAGGINQPQHF.

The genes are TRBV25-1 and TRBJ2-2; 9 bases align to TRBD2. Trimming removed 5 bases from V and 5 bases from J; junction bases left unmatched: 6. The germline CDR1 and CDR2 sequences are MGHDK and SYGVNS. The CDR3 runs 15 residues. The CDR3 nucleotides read TGTGCCAGCAGTCATAGCGGGAGTGGGACCGGGGAGCTGTTTTTT. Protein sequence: CASSHSGSGTGELFF. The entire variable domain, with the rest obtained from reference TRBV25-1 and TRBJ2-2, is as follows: EADIYQTPRYLVIGTGKKITLECSQTMGHDKMYWYQQDPGMELHLIHYSYGVNSTEKGDLSSESTVSRIRTEHFPLTLESARPSHTSQYLCASSHSGSGTGELFFGEGSRLTVL.

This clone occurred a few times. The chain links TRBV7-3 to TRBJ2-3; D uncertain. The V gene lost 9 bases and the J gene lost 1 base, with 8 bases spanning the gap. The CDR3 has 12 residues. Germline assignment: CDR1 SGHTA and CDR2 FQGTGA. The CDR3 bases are TGTGCCAGTGCGGCGGGCACAGATACGCAGTATTTT. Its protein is CASAAGTDTQYF.

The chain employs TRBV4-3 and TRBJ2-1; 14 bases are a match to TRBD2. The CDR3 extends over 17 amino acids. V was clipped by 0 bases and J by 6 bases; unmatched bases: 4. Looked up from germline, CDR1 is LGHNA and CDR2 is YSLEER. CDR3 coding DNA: TGCGCCAGCAGCCAAGATTGGACTAGCGGGGGGATCAATGAGCAGTTCTTC. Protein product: CASSQDWTSGGINEQFF.

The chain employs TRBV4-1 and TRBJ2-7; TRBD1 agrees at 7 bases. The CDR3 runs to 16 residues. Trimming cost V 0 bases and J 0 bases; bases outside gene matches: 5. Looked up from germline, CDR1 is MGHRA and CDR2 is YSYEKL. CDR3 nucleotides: TGCGCCAGCAGCCAAGAGACAGGGTCCCTCTCCTACGAGCAGTACTTC. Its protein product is CASSQETGSLSYEQYF.